The clone carrying this T cell receptor (beta chain) was recorded at least ten times. The germline gene is not matched at one end of the junction; a read error may be the cause. TCR beta CDR3 regions were amplified from RNA transcripts. An initial round of RT-PCR targeting the TCR CDR3 relied on the HTBI primer set. TCRdb ran MiXCR on the multiplex PCR reads and lists one entry per CDR3 protein. Of around 620,000 distinct CDR3 sequences in the sample, about 14% were seen once. This sample is part of a study of T cells in Graves' hyperthyroidism and ophthalmopathy. This CDR3 has 15 residues. Looked up from germline, CDR1 is SSHAT and CDR2 is FNYEAQ (reference sequence).

This rearrangement joins TRBV7-7 to TRBJ2-5; weak D call: TRBD2 (6 bases). This clonotype originated in a young woman with Graves' ophthalmopathy. The sequenced sample consisted of blood. CDR3 coding DNA: TGTGCTAGCAGCTTAGAAGGAGGAGGGTTAGAGACCCAGTACTTC. Encoded protein: CASSLEGGGLETQYF. Using reference TRBV7-7 and TRBJ2-5 for the parts outside the CDR3, the full variable domain is GAGVSQSPRYKVTKRGQDVTLRCDPISSHATLYWYQQALGQGPEFLTYFNYEAQPDKSGLPSDRFSAERPEGSISTLTIQRTEQRDSAMYRCASSLEGGGLETQYFGPGTRLLVL.